This passage covers 30 T cell receptor beta chains from one sample sequenced in a study of CD4 T cells in relation to SARS-CoV-2 and coronaviruses. Libraries were prepared by immunoSEQ multiplex PCR; TCRdb keeps only in-frame clonotypes and omits some of them. The table records around 65,000 clones, over 70% of them present only once. Before the COVID-19 pandemic, during about 2011-2019, CD4+ T cells were taken from unexposed donors. Sequenced: memory CD4+ T cells from PBMCs. Receptors were obtained from a human donor in good health.

The V and J genes are TRBV30 and TRBJ2-1, with D hard to call. The germline gives CDR1 GTSNPN, CDR2 SVGIG (reference sequence). The CDR3 is made up of 15 amino acids. The V end was cut by 2 bases, the J end by 2 bases, with 13 bases between. The CDR3 sequence: CAWSQRSTTYNEQFF. In DNA form, the CDR3 reads TGTGCCTGGAGTCAGCGTAGTACTACCTACAATGAGCAGTTCTTC.

The chain recombines TRBV15 with TRBJ1-2; perhaps TRBD1 as D (5 bases). Trimming took 0 bases from V and 4 from J, leaving 12 bases between them. Looked up from germline, CDR1 is LNHNV and CDR2 is YYDKDF (reference sequence). The CDR3 is made up of 15 amino acids. For the CDR3, the DNA is TGTGCCACCAGCAGAGATATGTCGACAGTCTATGGCTACACCTTC. As protein: CATSRDMSTVYGYTF.

The chain is built from TRBV5-4 and TRBJ1-2; D possibly corresponds to TRBD1 (6 bases). The CDR3 contains 14 residues. Trimming left V 3 bases short and J 5 bases short, with 14 bases between. Germline-derived CDR1 and CDR2 are SGHNT and YYREEE (reference sequence). As DNA, the CDR3 is TGTGCCAGCAGCTCGCAGACAGGAGAGTATGGCTACACCTTC. Translation: CASSSQTGEYGYTF.

This chain uses TRBV18 with TRBJ2-3; D perhaps matches TRBD2 (7 bases). The CDR3 contains 18 residues. V was shortened by 3 bases and J by 5 bases, with 24 bases between the two germline ends. From germline, CDR1 is KGHSH and CDR2 LQKENI. The CDR3 is CASSPLPGTTGRRDTQYF. The CDR3 DNA reads TGTGCCAGCTCACCCCTTCCCGGGACTACAGGGCGGCGAGATACGCAGTATTTT.

This chain joins TRBV6-5 and TRBJ1-2; D call uncertain. Germline V lookup: CDR1 MNHEY, CDR2 SVGAGI. This CDR3 spans 15 amino acids. V lost 5 bases to trimming and J lost 4 bases, with 17 bases between them. DNA for the CDR3: TGTGCCAGCAGTACTAGAGCCCTGAATGTCTATGGCTACACCTTC. Translated: CASSTRALNVYGYTF.

This chain joins TRBV4-3 and TRBJ1-4; D unresolved. The CDR3 runs 11 residues. V gave up 5 bases and J gave up 6 bases, with 4 bases separating them. The germline CDR1 and CDR2 sequences are LGHNA and YSLEER. CDR3 residues: CASSRDEKLFF. The CDR3 nucleotides are TGCGCCAGCAGCAGAGATGAAAAACTGTTTTTT.

This clone was counted a few times. The chain couples TRBV3-1 (or the pseudogene TRBV3-2) to TRBJ1-4; D call uncertain. This CDR3 spans 13 amino acids. Trimming took off 3 bases at V and 10 bases at J, with 12 bases between the two ends. Per germline, CDR1 LGHDT and CDR2 YNNKEL (reference sequence). The CDR3 spells CASSHRQVGKLFF. CDR3 in DNA: TGTGCCAGCAGCCACCGACAAGTTGGAAAACTGTTTTTT.

The chain recombines TRBV6-5 with TRBJ1-6, with a possible D match to TRBD1 (5 bases). The CDR3 has 15 amino acids. The V and J ends lost 6 bases and 6 bases respectively, with 15 bases between them. Germline V gene sequence: CDR1 MNHEY, CDR2 SVGAGI. The CDR3 DNA is TGTGCCAGCAGCCGGACTTGGGGCGTTAATTCACCCCTCCACTTT. Translating gives CASSRTWGVNSPLHF.

The chain carries TRBV14 and TRBJ1-1; D not resolved. The CDR3 consists of 13 residues. V was clipped by 4 bases and J by 2 bases, with 8 bases between them. CDR1 and CDR2 from the germline V gene are SGHDN and FVKESK. The CDR3 protein is CASSPFYNTEAFF. In DNA, the CDR3 is TGTGCCAGCAGCCCCTTTTATAACACTGAAGCTTTCTTT.

The chain employs TRBV9 and TRBJ1-1; maybe TRBD1 (5 bases). Trimming shortened V by 2 bases and J by 10 bases, and 18 bases separated the two germline ends. The CDR3 loop spans 14 amino acids. The germline gives CDR1 SGDLS, CDR2 YYNGEE. CDR3 bases: TGTGCCAGCAGCGTGGGGGGGTCCGGACTGTCAGCTTTCTTT. Its protein product is CASSVGGSGLSAFF.

This clone appeared a single time. J is TRBJ1-4 and V is TRBV18; D gene unclear. Between the trimmed V and J ends, which lost 3 bases and 7 bases, there was a span of 12 bases. Germline values: CDR1 KGHSH, CDR2 LQKENI. The CDR3 runs to 14 residues. CDR3 DNA: TGTGCCAGCTCACCGCGTCAGCGGGGTGAAAAACTGTTTTTT. This sequence encodes CASSPRQRGEKLFF. The full variable domain, its missing parts supplied by reference TRBV18 and TRBJ1-4, is NAGVMQNPRHLVRRRGQEARLRCSPMKGHSHVYWYRQLPEEGLKFMVYLQKENIIDESGMPKERFSAEFPKEGPSILRIQQVVRGDSAAYFCASSPRQRGEKLFFGSGTQLSVL.

This sequence joins TRBV12-3 or TRBV12-4 and TRBJ2-7; 8 bases match TRBD1. CDR3 size: 13 residues. V lost 5 bases and J lost 7; bases outside the gene matches: 7. The CDR3 spells CASSTRGLGEQYF. The CDR3 DNA follows: TGTGCCAGCAGTACCAGGGGGCTGGGGGAGCAGTACTTC.

This clone was picked up one time. The rearrangement uses TRBV28 and TRBJ2-1, with 7 bases fitting TRBD1. Germline V gene data show CDR1 as MDHEN and CDR2 as SYDVKM. The CDR3 sequence is 14 residues long. V shed 6 bases, J shed 6 bases, and the junction held 8 bases outside the gene matches. CDR3 nucleotides: TGTGCCAGCAGCCCACATTACAGGGGCAATGAGCAGTTCTTC. The encoded protein is CASSPHYRGNEQFF.

The chain links TRBV7-2 to TRBJ1-2, with D unresolved. The V end lost 5 bases, the J end lost 5 bases, and 18 bases lay between the germline ends. The CDR3 has 15 amino acids. CDR1 is SGHTA, CDR2 FQGNSA, per germline. In DNA, the CDR3 is TGTGCCAGCAGCCTAAGCGGTTTGGGATTATATGGCTACACCTTC. Translation: CASSLSGLGLYGYTF.

The chain employs TRBV12-3 or TRBV12-4 and TRBJ1-3; no reliable D call. V dropped 4 bases and J dropped 0 bases, with 4 bases sitting between them. The CDR3 is 13 amino acids. This CDR3 reads CASSSGSGNTIYF. CDR3 in DNA: TGTGCCAGCAGTTCCGGCTCTGGAAACACCATATATTTT.

V gene TRBV9 combines with J gene TRBJ1-2; maybe TRBD1 (6 bases). The CDR3 loop spans 13 amino acids. Between the trimmed V and J ends, which lost 6 bases and 2 bases, there was a span of 11 bases. Germline V gene lookup returns CDR1 SGDLS and CDR2 YYNGEE. The CDR3 loop reads CASNPGTNYGYTF. The DNA for the CDR3 is TGTGCCAGCAATCCCGGGACAAACTATGGCTACACCTTC.

The CDR3 loop reads CASRETGGAHYEQYF. The DNA for the CDR3 is TGTGCCAGCAGGGAGACAGGGGGCGCTCACTACGAGCAGTACTTC. The chain combines TRBV2 with TRBJ2-7, with TRBD1 matching 10 bases. The germline V gene has CDR1 SNHLY and CDR2 FYNNEI. The CDR3 has 15 amino acids. V gave up 6 bases and J gave up 3 bases; unmatched junction bases: 8.

This clone was seen a handful of times. The genes are TRBV5-1 and TRBJ1-6, with D perhaps TRBD1 (6 bases). This CDR3 is built from 16 residues. V was trimmed by 0 bases and J by 10 bases, leaving 17 bases between them. Germline V CDR1 and CDR2: SGHRS, YFSETQ. The CDR3 nucleotides read TGCGCCAGCAGCTTGGCGCGGGGGGCTGTTGGGTCACCCCTCCACTTT. Protein product: CASSLARGAVGSPLHF.

V gene TRBV5-1 combines with J gene TRBJ1-4, with TRBD1 as a possible D gene (5 bases). The CDR3 has 14 residues. The germline V and J ends were trimmed by 4 bases and 13 bases, with 20 bases remaining between them. The germline V gene has CDR1 SGHRS and CDR2 YFSETQ. Here the CDR3 DNA reads TGCGCCAGCAGCCTAGGACAAGGAATGAAATCACTGTTTTTT. It encodes CASSLGQGMKSLFF.

The chain carries TRBV6-5 and TRBJ2-1; 8 nucleotides agree with TRBD2. Losses at the gene ends were 5 bases for V and 3 bases for J; bases not matched to a gene: 6. Germline-derived CDR1 and CDR2 are MNHEY and SVGAGI. The CDR3 is 15 amino acids. The DNA for the CDR3 is TGTGCCAGCAGTCGTCCCGGGGGGGGCTACAATGAGCAGTTCTTC. It is translated as CASSRPGGGYNEQFF.

The chain has TRBV5-1 and TRBJ2-2, with D tentatively TRBD2 (6 bases). Trimming removed 0 bases from V and 3 bases from J, with 12 bases in between. The CDR3 runs to 16 residues. CDR1 and CDR2 (germline): SGHRS, YFSETQ. CDR3 nucleotides: TGCGCCAGCAGCTTGGACGGGGACTCATACACCGGGGAGCTGTTTTTT. Its protein is CASSLDGDSYTGELFF.

This clone was seen once. The rearrangement uses TRBV25-1 and TRBJ1-4; no definite D call. Germline V lookup: CDR1 MGHDK, CDR2 SYGVNS. Trimming shortened V by 3 bases and J by 8 bases, and 16 bases separated the two germline ends. This CDR3 comprises 15 residues. CDR3: CASSDPAGEVEKLFF. The DNA for the CDR3 is TGTGCCAGCAGTGATCCCGCCGGGGAAGTGGAAAAACTGTTTTTT.

This rearrangement joins TRBV4-3 to TRBJ2-3, with D uncertain. Trimming stripped 4 bases from V and 2 bases from J, with 16 bases between. The CDR3 loop spans 16 amino acids. Germline CDR1 LGHNA, CDR2 YSLEER. The CDR3 loop reads CASSPDLGQYTDTQYF. CDR3 sequence (DNA): TGCGCCAGCAGCCCAGATCTCGGGCAGTACACAGATACGCAGTATTTT.

This clone was seen once. J is TRBJ1-2 and V is TRBV5-1, with a tentative D call TRBD1 (5 bases). The V end lost 0 bases, the J end lost 0 bases, and 6 bases lay between the germline ends. This CDR3 contains 14 residues. Germline V CDR1 and CDR2: SGHRS, YFSETQ. Here the CDR3 DNA reads TGCGCCAGCAGCTTGGAGACAGCTAACTATGGCTACACCTTC. This encodes CASSLETANYGYTF.

The chain has TRBV9 and TRBJ2-2; a weak D match, TRBD2 (6 bases). The CDR3 runs 15 residues. The germline V and J ends were trimmed by 2 bases and 4 bases, with 12 bases remaining between them. Germline CDR1 is SGDLS and CDR2 is YYNGEE. The CDR3 nucleotides read TGTGCCAGCAGCGTTACGGGGGAGGTCACCGGGGAGCTGTTTTTT. Protein product: CASSVTGEVTGELFF. The entire variable domain, with the rest obtained from reference TRBV9 and TRBJ2-2, is as follows: DSGVTQTPKHLITATGQRVTLRCSPRSGDLSVYWYQQSLDQGLQFLIQYYNGEERAKGNILERFSAQQFPDLHSELNLSSLELGDSALYFCASSVTGEVTGELFFGEGSRLTVL.

The J gene is TRBJ2-2, the V gene TRBV5-6; TRBD1 matches 11 bases. The CDR3 runs to 17 residues. Germline CDR1 is SGHDT and CDR2 is YYEEEE. V lost 3 bases to trimming and J lost 0 bases; unmatched junction nucleotides: 4. The CDR3 loop reads CASSWDRGAPNTGELFF. DNA of the CDR3: TGTGCCAGCAGCTGGGACAGGGGGGCTCCGAACACCGGGGAGCTGTTTTTT. The full variable domain, completed using reference TRBV5-6 and TRBJ2-2, is DAGVTQSPTHLIKTRGQQVTLRCSPKSGHDTVSWYQQALGQGPQFIFQYYEEEERQRGNFPDRFSGHQFPNYSSELNVNALLLGDSALYLCASSWDRGAPNTGELFFGEGSRLTVL.

The V gene is TRBV4-2, the J gene TRBJ1-1, with D possibly TRBD1 on 5 matching bases. Germline CDR1 reads LGHNA; CDR2 reads YNFKEQ. The germline V and J ends were trimmed by 0 bases and 1 base, with 9 bases remaining between them. This CDR3 has 15 residues. The CDR3: CASSQDAGRNTEAFF. The CDR3, as DNA: TGTGCCAGCAGCCAAGACGCGGGACGGAACACTGAAGCTTTCTTT.

V gene TRBV19 combines with J gene TRBJ1-4; no firm D call. Trimming removed 3 bases at V and 0 bases at J, with 17 bases between. The CDR3 has 18 residues. Germline CDR1 is LNHDA and CDR2 is SQIVND (reference sequence). CDR3 sequence: CASSIPVGSPSTNEKLFF. The DNA of the CDR3 is TGTGCCAGTAGTATCCCAGTTGGGTCTCCGTCAACTAATGAAAAACTGTTTTTT.

The chain carries TRBV5-1 and TRBJ2-7; weak D call: TRBD1 (6 bases). V lost 0 bases, J lost 2 bases, and 9 bases lay in between. CDR1 and CDR2 from the germline V gene are SGHRS and YFSETQ. The CDR3 spans 14 residues. CDR3 in DNA: TGCGCCAGCAGCTTGGTGGACAGCACCTACGAGCAGTACTTC. The encoded protein is CASSLVDSTYEQYF.

The rearrangement uses TRBV6-5 and TRBJ1-4; D possibly corresponds to TRBD1 (5 bases). From germline, CDR1 is MNHEY and CDR2 SVGAGI. V lost 6 bases, J lost 8 bases, and 19 bases lay in between. CDR3 length equals 15 residues. For the CDR3, the DNA is TGTGCCAGCAGCGGCCGGAGGGACGGCGCGGAAAAACTGTTTTTT. Protein: CASSGRRDGAEKLFF.